This T cell receptor beta chain was obtained from a study of blood T cell repertoires in COVID-19. Study-wide background: There were acute and convalescent COVID-19 samples, and they came from the United States, Italy and Spain. Sample material is recorded as cDNA or gDNA derived from T cells, B-cell-depleted T cells, or PBMCs.

V dropped 5 bases and J dropped 4; count of bases not matched to a gene: 14. This CDR3 spans 17 amino acids. Per the germline V gene, CDR1 is LGHDT and CDR2 is YNNKEL (reference sequence). Original processing notes: Reference gene primer amplification gave estimated nucleated cell counts. Data came from immunoSEQ multiplex PCR; TCRdb stores just in-frame clones and leaves some out. That table is the source of V, J and clone size, and D and trimming were worked out from the DNA. The table lists fewer than 300,000 clones, 80% to 90% of them singletons. Sequencing input: peripheral blood. The chain couples TRBV3-1 (or the pseudogene TRBV3-2) to TRBJ1-3; 7 bases line up with TRBD1. This TCR was sampled from a man between 25 and 39 years old with acute or convalescent COVID-19. The CDR3 loop reads CASSSGILGGAGNTIYF. CDR3 DNA: TGTGCCAGCAGCAGCGGAATCCTAGGGGGCGCGGGAAACACCATATATTTT.